This T cell receptor (beta chain) was obtained from a study of blood T cell repertoires in COVID-19. The table came from immunoSEQ multiplex PCR; TCRdb's copy has only in-frame clones and leaves some out. This sample has about 140,000 clones; about four fifths occur once, and the top ten carry around 9%. Germline loops: CDR1 KGHSH, CDR2 LQKENI. V trimming: 0 bases; J trimming: 5 bases; junction bases outside the gene matches: 6. The CDR3 is 16 residues long. This TCR came from a young man with COVID-19, enrolled during active disease. The V call is TRBV18, the J call TRBJ2-1, with 8 nucleotides matching TRBD2. The sample taken for sequencing was peripheral blood. The CDR3 spells CASSPPGLEINNEQFF. The CDR3 DNA reads TGTGCCAGCTCACCACCGGGACTAGAAATTAACAATGAGCAGTTCTTC.